The 8 T cell receptor beta chains below were found in one sample sequenced in a study of spatial heterogeneity in lung cancer. TCRdb fed the 5' RACE reads into MiXCR, producing one record per CDR3 protein. The sample holds 35,000 to 55,000 distinct CDR3 sequences, approximately 15% seen once. Regarding time point: sample taken at primary tumor resection. Unsorted samples of tumor, nontumor lung or frozen PBMC had their whole RNA sequenced. Sequences were derived from PBMCs, sampled at surgery. Source of these receptors: a male donor with early-stage non-small cell lung cancer.

The chain has TRBV4-2 and TRBJ2-1, with a weak D call TRBD2 (7 bases). Germline V gene sequence: CDR1 LGHNA, CDR2 YNFKEQ. The CDR3 has 16 amino acids. V gave up 0 bases and J gave up 4 bases, with 13 bases separating them. As DNA, the CDR3 is TGTGCCAGCAGCCAAGATCGGCGGGGGCAATACAATGAGCAGTTCTTC. Translated, it gives CASSQDRRGQYNEQFF.

J is TRBJ2-1 and V is TRBV9; D uncertain. This CDR3 region has 12 residues. V lost 0 bases and J lost 5, with 3 bases in between. The germline V gene encodes CDR1 SGDLS and CDR2 YYNGEE. The CDR3 protein is CASSVVNNEQFF. The CDR3 DNA reads as TGTGCCAGCAGCGTAGTGAACAATGAGCAGTTCTTC.

Here the CDR3 reads CASSLVTGGTGELFF. CDR3 DNA: TGTGCCAGCAGCTTGGTAACAGGGGGGACCGGGGAGCTGTTTTTT. This chain joins TRBV5-8 and TRBJ2-2, with 8 bases aligning to TRBD1. J lost 5 bases, V lost 0 bases, and 3 bases had no gene match. The CDR3 is 15 residues long. Germline CDR1 reads SGHTS; CDR2 reads YDEGEE.

This clonotype was recorded many times. The rearrangement joins TRBV5-1 to TRBJ2-5, with D possibly TRBD2 on 6 matching bases. Deletions cut 0 bases from V and 5 bases from J, with 11 bases between. The CDR3 totals 14 residues. Germline CDR1 SGHRS, CDR2 YFSETQ. DNA of the CDR3: TGCGCCAGCAGCTTGGTTGGAGGGGAGGAGACCCAGTACTTC. Encoded protein: CASSLVGGEETQYF.

The sample holds many counts of this clonotype. The gene calls are TRBV7-6 and TRBJ1-6; the D is unclear. The germline V gene encodes CDR1 SGHVS and CDR2 FNYEAQ. The CDR3 runs 18 residues. V shed 5 bases and J shed 8 bases, with 25 bases lying between them. Here the CDR3 DNA reads TGTGCCAGCAGCGAGCAGGCCATGGGTGCCGGGATTGATTCACCCCTCCACTTT. Residues: CASSEQAMGAGIDSPLHF.

The gene calls are TRBV7-2 and TRBJ2-3; unclear D gene. The V end was cut by 2 bases, the J end by 6 bases, with 6 bases between. Germline values: CDR1 SGHTA, CDR2 FQGNSA. The CDR3 spans 12 residues. The CDR3 protein is CASSLMFDTQYF. CDR3 in DNA: TGTGCCAGCAGCTTAATGTTTGATACGCAGTATTTT.

This clonotype has only a few counts. The V and J genes are TRBV3-1 and TRBJ2-1; 14 bases agree with TRBD2. CDR1 and CDR2 from the germline V gene are LGHDT and YNNKEL (reference sequence). The length of the CDR3 is 17 residues. The V gene end was trimmed by 1 base and the J gene end by 3 bases; junction bases not matched to a gene: 2. CDR3: CASSQGTSGRFYNEQFF. DNA of the CDR3: TGTGCCAGCAGCCAAGGGACTAGCGGGAGGTTCTACAATGAGCAGTTCTTC.

The J gene is TRBJ2-1, the V gene TRBV29-1; D could derive from TRBD1 or TRBD2 (6 bases each). V gave up 6 bases and J gave up 9 bases, with 18 bases separating them. Germline V gene lookup returns CDR1 SQVTM and CDR2 ANQGSEA. This CDR3 is 13 amino acids long. The CDR3 nucleotides are TGCAGCGTGGCCGATTACAGGGAGGTTGAGCAGTTCTTC. Amino acids: CSVADYREVEQFF.